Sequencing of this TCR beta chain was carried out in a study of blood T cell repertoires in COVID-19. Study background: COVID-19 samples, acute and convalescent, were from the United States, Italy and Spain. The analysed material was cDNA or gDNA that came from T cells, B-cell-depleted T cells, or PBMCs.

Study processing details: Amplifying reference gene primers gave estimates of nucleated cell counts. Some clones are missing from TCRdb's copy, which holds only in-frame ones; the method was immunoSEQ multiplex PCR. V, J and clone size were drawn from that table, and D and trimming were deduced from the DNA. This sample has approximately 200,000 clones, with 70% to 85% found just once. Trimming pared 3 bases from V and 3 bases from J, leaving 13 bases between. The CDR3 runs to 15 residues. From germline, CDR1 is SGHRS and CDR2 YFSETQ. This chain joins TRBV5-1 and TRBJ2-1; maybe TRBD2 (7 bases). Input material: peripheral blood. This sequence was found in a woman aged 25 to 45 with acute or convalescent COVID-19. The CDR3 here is CASSYRAGHYNEQFF. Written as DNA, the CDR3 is TGCGCCAGCAGCTATCGAGCGGGACACTACAATGAGCAGTTCTTC.